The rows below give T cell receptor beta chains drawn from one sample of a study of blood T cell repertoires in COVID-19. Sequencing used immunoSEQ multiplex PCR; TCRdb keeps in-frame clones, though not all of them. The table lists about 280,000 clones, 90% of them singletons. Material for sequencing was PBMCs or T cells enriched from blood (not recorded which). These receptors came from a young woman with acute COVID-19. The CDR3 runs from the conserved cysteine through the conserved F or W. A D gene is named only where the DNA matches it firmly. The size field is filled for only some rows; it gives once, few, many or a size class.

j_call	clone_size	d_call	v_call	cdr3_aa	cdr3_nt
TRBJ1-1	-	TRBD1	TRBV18	CASSPWGQSNTEAFF	TGTGCCAGCTCACCTTGGGGACAGTCGAACACTGAAGCTTTCTTT
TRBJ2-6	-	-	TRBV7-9	CASSSMWSSGANVLTF	TGTGCCAGCAGCTCTATGTGGAGTTCTGGGGCCAACGTCCTGACTTTC
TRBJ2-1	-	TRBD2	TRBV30	CAWGAGLAYNEQFF	TGTGCCTGGGGGGCGGGACTAGCCTACAATGAGCAGTTCTTC
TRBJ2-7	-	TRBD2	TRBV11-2	CASSPLAGAFGEQYF	TGTGCCAGCAGCCCTCTAGCGGGAGCGTTCGGCGAGCAGTACTTC
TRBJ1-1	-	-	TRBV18	CASSPADSRLGTEAFF	TGTGCCAGCTCACCAGCGGACAGTCGCCTGGGCACTGAAGCTTTCTTT
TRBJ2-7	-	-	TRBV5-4	CASSLGPSTGTTYEQYF	TGTGCCAGCAGCTTGGGCCCAAGCACAGGGACGACCTACGAGCAGTACTTC
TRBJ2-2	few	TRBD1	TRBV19	CASSIGLRTGTTGELFF	TGTGCCAGTAGTATAGGACTGAGGACAGGGACCACCGGGGAGCTGTTTTTT
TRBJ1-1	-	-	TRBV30	CAWSSVRGRATEAFF	TGTGCCTGGAGTAGTGTACGAGGGAGGGCCACTGAAGCTTTCTTT
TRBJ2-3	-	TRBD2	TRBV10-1	CASSDSGGPGDTQYF	TGCGCCAGCAGTGACTCGGGAGGGCCGGGGGATACGCAGTATTTT
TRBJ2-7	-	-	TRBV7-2	CASSLQSYEQYF	TGTGCCAGCAGCTTACAGTCCTACGAGCAGTACTTC
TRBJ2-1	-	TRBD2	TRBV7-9	CASSLGLAGGVSYNEQFF	TGTGCCAGCAGCTTGGGACTAGCGGGAGGCGTCTCCTACAATGAGCAGTTCTTC
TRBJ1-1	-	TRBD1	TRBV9	CASSGSGQGSEAFF	TGTGCCAGCAGCGGGTCAGGACAGGGGTCTGAAGCTTTCTTT
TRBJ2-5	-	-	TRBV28	CASSFGRAVRETQYF	TGTGCCAGCAGTTTTGGCAGGGCCGTTCGAGAGACCCAGTACTTC
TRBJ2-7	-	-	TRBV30	CACNLDVAEQYF	TGTGCCTGTAACCTAGACGTGGCCGAGCAGTACTTC
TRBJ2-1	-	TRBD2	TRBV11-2	CASSLGGGNEQFF	TGTGCCAGCAGCTTAGGGGGGGGCAATGAGCAGTTCTTC
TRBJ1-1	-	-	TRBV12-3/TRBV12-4	CASSFVMGGEAFF	TGTGCCAGCTCGTTTGTCATGGGGGGTGAAGCTTTCTTT